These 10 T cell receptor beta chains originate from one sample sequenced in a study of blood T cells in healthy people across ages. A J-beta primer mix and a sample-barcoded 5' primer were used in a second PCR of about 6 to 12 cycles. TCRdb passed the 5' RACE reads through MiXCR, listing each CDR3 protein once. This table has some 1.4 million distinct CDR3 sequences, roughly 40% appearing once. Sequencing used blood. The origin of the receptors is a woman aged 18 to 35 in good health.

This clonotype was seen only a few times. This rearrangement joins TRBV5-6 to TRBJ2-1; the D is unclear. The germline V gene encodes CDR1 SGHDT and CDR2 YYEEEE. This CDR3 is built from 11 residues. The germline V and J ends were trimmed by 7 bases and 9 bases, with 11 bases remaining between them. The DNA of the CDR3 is TGTGCCAGCCGCTCTAATGGTGAGCAGTTCTTC. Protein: CASRSNGEQFF.

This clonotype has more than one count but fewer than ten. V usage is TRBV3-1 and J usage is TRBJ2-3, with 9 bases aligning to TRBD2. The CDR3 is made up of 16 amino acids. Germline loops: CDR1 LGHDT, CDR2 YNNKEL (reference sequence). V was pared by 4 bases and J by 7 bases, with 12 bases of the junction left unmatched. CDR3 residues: CASSPPREGLSYTQYF. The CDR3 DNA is TGTGCCAGCAGCCCCCCGCGGGAGGGCCTTTCATATACGCAGTATTTT.

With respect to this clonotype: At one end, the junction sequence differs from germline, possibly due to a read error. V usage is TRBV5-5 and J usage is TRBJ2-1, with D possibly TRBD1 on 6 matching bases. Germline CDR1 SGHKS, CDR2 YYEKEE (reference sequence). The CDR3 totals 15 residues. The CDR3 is CASSLRQDPDNEQVF. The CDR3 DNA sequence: TGTGCCAGCAGCTTGCGACAGGACCCTGACAATGAGCAGGTCTTC.

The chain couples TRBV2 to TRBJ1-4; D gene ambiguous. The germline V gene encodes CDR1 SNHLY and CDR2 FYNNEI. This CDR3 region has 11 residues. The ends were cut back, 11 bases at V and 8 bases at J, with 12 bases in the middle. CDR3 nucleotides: TGTGCCGGATCAAGGAGGGAAAAACTGTTTTTT. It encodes CAGSRREKLFF.

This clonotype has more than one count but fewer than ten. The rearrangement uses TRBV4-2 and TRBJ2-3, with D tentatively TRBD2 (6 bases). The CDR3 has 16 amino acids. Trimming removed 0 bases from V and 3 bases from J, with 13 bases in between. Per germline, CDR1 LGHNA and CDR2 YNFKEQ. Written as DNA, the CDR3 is TGTGCCAGCAGCCAAGAGGGGGGACTCCAAACAGATACGCAGTATTTT. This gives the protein CASSQEGGLQTDTQYF.

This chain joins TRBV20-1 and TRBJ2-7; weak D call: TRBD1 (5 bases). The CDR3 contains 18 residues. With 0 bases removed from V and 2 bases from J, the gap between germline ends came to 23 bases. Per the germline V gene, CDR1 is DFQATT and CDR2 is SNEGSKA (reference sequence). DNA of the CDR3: TGCAGTGCTAGAGATGACCAGGGCCGGAGAACTGGGGCCTACGAGCAGTACTTC. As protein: CSARDDQGRRTGAYEQYF.

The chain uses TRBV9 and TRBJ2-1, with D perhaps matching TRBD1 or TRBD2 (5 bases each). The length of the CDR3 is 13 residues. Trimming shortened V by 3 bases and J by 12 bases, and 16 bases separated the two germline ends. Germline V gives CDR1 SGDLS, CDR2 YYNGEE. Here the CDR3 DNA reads TGTGCCAGCAGCGCGGCTCCCCCTGGGGGGCAGTTCTTC. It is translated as CASSAAPPGGQFF.

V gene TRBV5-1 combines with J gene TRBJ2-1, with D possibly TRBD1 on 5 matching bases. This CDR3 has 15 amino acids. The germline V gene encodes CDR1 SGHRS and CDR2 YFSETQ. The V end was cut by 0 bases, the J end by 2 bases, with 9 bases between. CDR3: CASSLAPGPYNEQFF. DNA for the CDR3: TGCGCCAGCAGCTTGGCGCCAGGGCCCTACAATGAGCAGTTCTTC.

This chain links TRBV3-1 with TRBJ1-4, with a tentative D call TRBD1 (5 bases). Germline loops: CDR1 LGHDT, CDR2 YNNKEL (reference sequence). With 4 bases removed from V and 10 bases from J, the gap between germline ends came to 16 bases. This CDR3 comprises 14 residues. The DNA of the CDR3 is TGTGCCAGCAGCCGAACTTCGGACGGGACAAAACTGTTTTTT. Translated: CASSRTSDGTKLFF.

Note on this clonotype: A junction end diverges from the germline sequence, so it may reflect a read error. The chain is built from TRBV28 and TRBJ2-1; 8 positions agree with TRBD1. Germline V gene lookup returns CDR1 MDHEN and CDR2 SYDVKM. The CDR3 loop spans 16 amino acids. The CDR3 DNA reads TGCGCCAGCAGTTTAGCCGCGGACAGGGAAGGGAATGAGCAGTTCTTC. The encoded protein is CASSLAADREGNEQFF.